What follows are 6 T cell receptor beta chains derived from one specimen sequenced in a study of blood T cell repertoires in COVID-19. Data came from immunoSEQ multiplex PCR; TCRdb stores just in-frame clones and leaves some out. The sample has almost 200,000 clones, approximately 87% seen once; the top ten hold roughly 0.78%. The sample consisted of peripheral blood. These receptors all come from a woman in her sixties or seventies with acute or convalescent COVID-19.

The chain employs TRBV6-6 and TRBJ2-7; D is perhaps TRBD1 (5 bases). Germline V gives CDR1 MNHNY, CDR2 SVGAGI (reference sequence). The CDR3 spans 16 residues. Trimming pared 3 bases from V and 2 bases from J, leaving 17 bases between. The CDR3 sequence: CASSYGPTGLTYEQYF. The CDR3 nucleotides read TGTGCCAGCAGTTATGGTCCCACAGGTCTCACCTACGAGCAGTACTTC.

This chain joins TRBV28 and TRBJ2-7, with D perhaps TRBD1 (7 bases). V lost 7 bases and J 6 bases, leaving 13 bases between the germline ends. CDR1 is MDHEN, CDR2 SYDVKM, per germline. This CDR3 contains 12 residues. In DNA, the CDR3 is TGTGCCAGCACCCAGGGGGGAGTCGAGCAGTACTTC. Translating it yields CASTQGGVEQYF.

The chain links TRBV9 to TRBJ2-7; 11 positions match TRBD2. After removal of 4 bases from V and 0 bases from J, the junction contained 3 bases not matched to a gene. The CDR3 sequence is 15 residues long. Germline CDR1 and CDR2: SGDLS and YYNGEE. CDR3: CASSPGTSGSYEQYF. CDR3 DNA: TGTGCCAGCAGCCCTGGGACTAGCGGCTCCTACGAGCAGTACTTC.

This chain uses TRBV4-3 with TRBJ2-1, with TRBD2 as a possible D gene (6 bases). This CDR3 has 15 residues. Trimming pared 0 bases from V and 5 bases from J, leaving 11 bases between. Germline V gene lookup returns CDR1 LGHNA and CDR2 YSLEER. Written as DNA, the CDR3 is TGCGCCAGCAGCCAAGACGGGAGTAGGGACAATGAGCAGTTCTTC. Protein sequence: CASSQDGSRDNEQFF.

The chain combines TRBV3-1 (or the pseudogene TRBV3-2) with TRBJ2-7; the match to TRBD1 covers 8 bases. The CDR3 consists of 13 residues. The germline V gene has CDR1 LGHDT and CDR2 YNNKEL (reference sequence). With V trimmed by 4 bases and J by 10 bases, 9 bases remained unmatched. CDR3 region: CASSLRDRPHQYF. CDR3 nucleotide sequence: TGTGCCAGCAGCCTTCGGGACAGGCCGCATCAGTACTTC.

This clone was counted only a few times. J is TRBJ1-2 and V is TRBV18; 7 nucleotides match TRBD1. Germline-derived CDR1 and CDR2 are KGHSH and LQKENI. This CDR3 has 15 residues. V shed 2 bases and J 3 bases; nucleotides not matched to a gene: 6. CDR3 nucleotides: TGTGCCAGCTCACCAGGCGGGCAGGGGGACTATGGCTACACCTTC. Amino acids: CASSPGGQGDYGYTF.